This TCR beta chain was profiled in a study of somatic mutations in cytotoxic T cells in rheumatoid arthritis. Whole-study context: Patient blood was drawn as 30 ml EDTA; the draw came right after diagnosis and before any treatment.

TCRdb's table, derived via immunoSEQ multiplex PCR, lists solely in-frame clones and lacks some. The sample contains some 14,000 clones, around nine tenths of which appear only once. This receptor was taken from a man between 65 and 80 years old with rheumatoid arthritis. Sequences were obtained from CD4+ T cells sorted from blood.

The CDR3 loop reads CASSRGTGYEQYF. In DNA, the CDR3 is TGTGCCAGCAGTCGCGGGACAGGCTACGAGCAGTACTTC. The rearrangement links TRBV6-5 to TRBJ2-7; 8 bases are shared with TRBD1. Germline lookup yields CDR1 MNHEY and CDR2 SVGAGI. V shed 5 bases, J shed 3 bases, and the junction held 3 bases outside the gene matches. The CDR3 extends over 13 amino acids.